The clone carrying this T cell receptor (beta chain) was counted many times. V lost 0 bases and J lost 0; bases outside the gene matches: 9. The CDR3 is 18 residues long. Germline assignment: CDR1 LGHNA and CDR2 YNFKEQ. The sample originates from a study of Graves' ophthalmopathy and Graves' hyperthyroidism. RNA transcripts served as template for amplifying TCR beta CDR3 sequences. The first-round RT-PCR employed HTBI primers together with the Qiagen OneStep RT-PCR kit. A multiplex PCR was then performed as the second round. TCRdb processed the multiplex PCR reads anew with MiXCR; each CDR3 protein has one entry. The table lists about 400,000 distinct CDR3 sequences, about 18% of them singletons.

This TCR derives from a woman younger than 30 with Graves' ophthalmopathy. This chain joins TRBV4-2 and TRBJ2-7; 9 positions agree with TRBD2. The sequenced material came from peripheral blood. CDR3 region: CASSQDLRGGISSYEQYF. CDR3 nucleotide sequence: TGTGCCAGCAGCCAAGATCTGCGGGGGGGAATCAGCTCCTACGAGCAGTACTTC.